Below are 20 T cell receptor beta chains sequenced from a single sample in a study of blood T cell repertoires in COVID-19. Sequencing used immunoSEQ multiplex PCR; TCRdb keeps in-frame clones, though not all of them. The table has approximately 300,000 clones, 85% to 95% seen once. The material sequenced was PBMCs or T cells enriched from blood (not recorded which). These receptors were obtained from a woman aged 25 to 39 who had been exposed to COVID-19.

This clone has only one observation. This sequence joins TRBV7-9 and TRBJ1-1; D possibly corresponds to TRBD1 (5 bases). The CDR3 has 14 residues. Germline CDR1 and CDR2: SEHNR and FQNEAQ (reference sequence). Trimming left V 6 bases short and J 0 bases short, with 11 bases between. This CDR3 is CASSAGRMNTEAFF. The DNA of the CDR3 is TGTGCCAGCAGTGCGGGACGGATGAACACTGAAGCTTTCTTT.

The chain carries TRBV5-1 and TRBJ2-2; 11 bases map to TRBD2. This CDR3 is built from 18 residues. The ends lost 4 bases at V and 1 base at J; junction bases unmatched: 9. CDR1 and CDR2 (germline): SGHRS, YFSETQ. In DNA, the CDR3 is TGCGCCAGCAGCGCTGGCCTAGCGGGGGGACGGAACACCGGGGAGCTGTTTTTT. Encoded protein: CASSAGLAGGRNTGELFF.

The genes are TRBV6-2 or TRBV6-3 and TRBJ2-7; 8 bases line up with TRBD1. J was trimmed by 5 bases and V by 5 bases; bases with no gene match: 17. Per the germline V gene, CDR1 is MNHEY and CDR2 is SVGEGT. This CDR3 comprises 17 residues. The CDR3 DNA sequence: TGTGCCAGCAGTCCCCTGTCCTGGACAGGGATTCCCCACGAGCAGTACTTC. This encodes CASSPLSWTGIPHEQYF.

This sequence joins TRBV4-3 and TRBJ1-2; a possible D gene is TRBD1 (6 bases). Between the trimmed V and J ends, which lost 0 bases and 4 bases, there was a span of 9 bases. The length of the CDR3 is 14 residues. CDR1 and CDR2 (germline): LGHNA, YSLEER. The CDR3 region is CASSQDQGIYGYTF. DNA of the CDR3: TGCGCCAGCAGCCAAGACCAGGGGATCTATGGCTACACCTTC.

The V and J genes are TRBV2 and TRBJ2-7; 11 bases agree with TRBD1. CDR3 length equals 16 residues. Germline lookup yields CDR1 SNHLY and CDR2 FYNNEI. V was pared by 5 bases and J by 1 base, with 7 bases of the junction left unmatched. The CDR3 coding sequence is TGTGCCAGCAGTCGGACAGGACAGGGGGCTTCCTACGAGCAGTACTTC. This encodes CASSRTGQGASYEQYF. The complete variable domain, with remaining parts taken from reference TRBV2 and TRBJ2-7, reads EPEVTQTPSHQVTQMGQEVILRCVPISNHLYFYWYRQILGQKVEFLVSFYNNEISEKSEIFDDQFSVERPDGSNFTLKIRSTKLEDSAMYFCASSRTGQGASYEQYFGPGTRLTVT.

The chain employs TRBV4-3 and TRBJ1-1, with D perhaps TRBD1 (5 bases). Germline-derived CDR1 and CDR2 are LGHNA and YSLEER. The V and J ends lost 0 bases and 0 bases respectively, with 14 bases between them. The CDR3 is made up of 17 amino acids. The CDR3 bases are TGCGCCAGCAGCCAAGATTTTAGGCAGGGTGTGAACACTGAAGCTTTCTTT. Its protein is CASSQDFRQGVNTEAFF.

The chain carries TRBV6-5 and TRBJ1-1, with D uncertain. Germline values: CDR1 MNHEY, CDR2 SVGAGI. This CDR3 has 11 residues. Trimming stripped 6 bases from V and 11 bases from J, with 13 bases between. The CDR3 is CASRDLLGAFF. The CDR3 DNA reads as TGTGCCAGCAGAGACTTACTTGGCGCTTTCTTT.

CDR3 DNA: TGTGCCAGCAGCAATGATAGGGGGCTTGAGTACACCGGGGAGCTGTTTTTT. Translation: CASSNDRGLEYTGELFF. This rearrangement joins TRBV21-1 to TRBJ2-2; TRBD1 is the table's D call and was not checked against the DNA. TRBV21-1 has pseudogene status. This CDR3 comprises 17 residues.

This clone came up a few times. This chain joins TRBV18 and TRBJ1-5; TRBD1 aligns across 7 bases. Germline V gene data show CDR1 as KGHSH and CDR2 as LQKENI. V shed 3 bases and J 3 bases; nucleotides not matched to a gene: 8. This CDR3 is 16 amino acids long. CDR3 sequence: CASSPRGQKFNQPQHF. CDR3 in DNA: TGTGCCAGCTCACCCCGGGGACAGAAGTTCAATCAGCCCCAGCATTTT.

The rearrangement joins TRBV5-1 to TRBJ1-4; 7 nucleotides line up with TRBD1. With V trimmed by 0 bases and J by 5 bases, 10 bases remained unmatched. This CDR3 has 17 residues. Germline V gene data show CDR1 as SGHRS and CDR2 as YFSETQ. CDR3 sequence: CASSLDIKGQWNEKLFF. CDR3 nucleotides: TGCGCCAGCAGCTTGGATATTAAGGGACAGTGGAATGAAAAACTGTTTTTT.

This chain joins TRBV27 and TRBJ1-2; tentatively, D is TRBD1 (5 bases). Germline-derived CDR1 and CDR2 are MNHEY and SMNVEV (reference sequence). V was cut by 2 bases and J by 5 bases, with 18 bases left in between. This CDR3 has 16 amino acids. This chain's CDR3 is CASSLIGQGSGYGYTF. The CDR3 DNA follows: TGTGCCAGCAGTTTAATCGGACAAGGGTCAGGGTATGGCTACACCTTC.

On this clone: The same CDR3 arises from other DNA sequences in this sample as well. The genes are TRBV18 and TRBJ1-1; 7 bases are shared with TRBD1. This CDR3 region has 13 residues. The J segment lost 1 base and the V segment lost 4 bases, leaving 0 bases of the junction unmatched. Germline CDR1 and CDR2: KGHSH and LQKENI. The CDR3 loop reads CASSRQGNTEAFF. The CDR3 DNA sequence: TGTGCCAGCTCACGACAGGGGAACACTGAAGCTTTCTTT.

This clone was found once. In DNA, the CDR3 is TGTGCCATCAGTGAGAGGGGGGGGATGAACACTGAAGCTTTCTTT. It codes for CAISERGGMNTEAFF. The genes are TRBV10-3 and TRBJ1-1; maybe TRBD1 (6 bases). Germline-derived CDR1 and CDR2 are ENHRY and SYGVKD. This CDR3 is 15 amino acids long. The V end was cut by 2 bases, the J end by 0 bases, with 10 bases between.

CDR3 residues: CASSTGGSFSGNTIYF. CDR3 DNA: TGTGCCAGCTCAACGGGGGGGAGCTTCTCTGGAAACACCATATATTTT. The gene calls are TRBV18 and TRBJ1-3, with a possible D match to TRBD1 (5 bases). Germline V gene data show CDR1 as KGHSH and CDR2 as LQKENI. There are 16 residues in the CDR3. With 5 bases removed from V and 0 bases from J, the gap between germline ends came to 14 bases.

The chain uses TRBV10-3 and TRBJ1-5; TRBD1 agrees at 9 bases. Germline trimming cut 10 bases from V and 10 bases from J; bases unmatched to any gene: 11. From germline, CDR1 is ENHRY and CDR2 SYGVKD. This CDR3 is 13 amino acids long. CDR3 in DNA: TGTGCCAGCCGGACAGGGGAATTTGGTCCCCAGCATTTT. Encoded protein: CASRTGEFGPQHF.

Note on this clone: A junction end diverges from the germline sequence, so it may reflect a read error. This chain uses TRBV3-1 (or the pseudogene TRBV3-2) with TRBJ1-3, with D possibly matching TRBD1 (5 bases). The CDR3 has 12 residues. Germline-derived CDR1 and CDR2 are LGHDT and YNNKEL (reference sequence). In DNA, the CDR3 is TGTGCCAGCAGCAGGGGCACGCTGGCATTACATTTT. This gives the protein CASSRGTLALHF.

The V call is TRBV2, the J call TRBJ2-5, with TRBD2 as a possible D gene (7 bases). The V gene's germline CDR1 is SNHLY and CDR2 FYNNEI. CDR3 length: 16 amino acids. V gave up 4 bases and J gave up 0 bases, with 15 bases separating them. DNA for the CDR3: TGTGCCAGCAGTGTTGAGGGCGGGGGCCACCAAGAGACCCAGTACTTC. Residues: CASSVEGGGHQETQYF.

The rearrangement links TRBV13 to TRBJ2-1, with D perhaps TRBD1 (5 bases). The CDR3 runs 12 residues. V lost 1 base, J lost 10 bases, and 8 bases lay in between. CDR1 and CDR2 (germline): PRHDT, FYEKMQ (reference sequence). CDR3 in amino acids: CASSLAGYEQFF. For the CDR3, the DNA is TGTGCCAGCAGCTTAGCAGGGTACGAGCAGTTCTTC.

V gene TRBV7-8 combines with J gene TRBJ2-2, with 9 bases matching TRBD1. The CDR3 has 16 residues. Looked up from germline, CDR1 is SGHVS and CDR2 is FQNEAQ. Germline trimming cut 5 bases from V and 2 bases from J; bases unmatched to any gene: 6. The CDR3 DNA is TGTGCCAGCAGCCCCGTGGGACAGGGTAACACCGGGGAGCTGTTTTTT. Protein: CASSPVGQGNTGELFF.

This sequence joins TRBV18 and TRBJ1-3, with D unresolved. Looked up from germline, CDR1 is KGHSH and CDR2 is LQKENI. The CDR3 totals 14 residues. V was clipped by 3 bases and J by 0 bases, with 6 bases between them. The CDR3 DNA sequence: TGTGCCAGCTCACCTTCCTCCTCTGGAAACACCATATATTTT. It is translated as CASSPSSSGNTIYF.